The following is a T cell receptor (beta chain) sequence with its context. The antigen is not known. The authors sorted CD4+ naive, central memory, regulatory and stem cell-like memory cells via CD45RO/CCR7/CD25/CD127/CD95/CD27. All of the isolated RNA was reverse transcribed, so expressed TCRB transcripts were sequenced. Profiling relied on immunoSEQ multiplex PCR, and the TCRdb table lists in-frame clones only, not all of them. The data show 350,000 to 400,000 clones, less than 15% seen once. This sample was included in a study of beta chain features in type 1 diabetes. Findings and limits, study-wide: The analysis here could not establish whether HLA type shapes TCRB rearrangement. Patients with type 1 diabetes showed fewer VDJ junction insertions and more deletions. Within patients, naive, central memory and Treg TCRB repertoires seemed more similar than within healthy donors.

Between the trimmed V and J ends, which lost 1 base and 5 bases, there was a span of 14 bases. The CDR3 has 14 residues. Germline values: CDR1 GTSNPN, CDR2 SVGIG (reference sequence). This TCR was recovered from a woman under 30 in good health. The sequenced material came from naive CD4+ T cells from blood. The genes are TRBV30 and TRBJ1-2, with D maybe TRBD1 (5 bases). This CDR3 is CAWSDYRTRYGYTF. DNA for the CDR3: TGTGCCTGGAGTGACTATCGGACACGATATGGCTACACCTTC.